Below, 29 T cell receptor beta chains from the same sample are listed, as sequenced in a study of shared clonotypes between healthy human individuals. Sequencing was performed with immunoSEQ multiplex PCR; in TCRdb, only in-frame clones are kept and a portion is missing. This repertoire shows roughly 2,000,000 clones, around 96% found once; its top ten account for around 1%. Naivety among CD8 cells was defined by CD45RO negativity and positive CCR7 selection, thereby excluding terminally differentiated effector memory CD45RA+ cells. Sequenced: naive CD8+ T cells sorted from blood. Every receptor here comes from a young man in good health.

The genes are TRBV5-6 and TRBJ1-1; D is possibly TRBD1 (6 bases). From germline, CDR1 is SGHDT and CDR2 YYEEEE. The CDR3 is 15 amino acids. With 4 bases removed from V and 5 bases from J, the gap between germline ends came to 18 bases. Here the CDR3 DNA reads TGTGCCAGCAGCCTGGGCGGGGGCGCATGGACTGAAGCTTTCTTT. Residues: CASSLGGGAWTEAFF.

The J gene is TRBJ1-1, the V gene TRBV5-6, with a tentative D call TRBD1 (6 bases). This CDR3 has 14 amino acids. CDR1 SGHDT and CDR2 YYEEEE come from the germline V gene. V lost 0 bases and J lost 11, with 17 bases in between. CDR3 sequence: CASSLGVDSPWAFF. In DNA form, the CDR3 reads TGTGCCAGCAGCTTGGGGGTGGACAGCCCCTGGGCTTTCTTT.

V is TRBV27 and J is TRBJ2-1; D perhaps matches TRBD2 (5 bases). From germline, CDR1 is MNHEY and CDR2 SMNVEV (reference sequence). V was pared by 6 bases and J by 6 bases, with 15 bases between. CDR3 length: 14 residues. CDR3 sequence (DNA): TGTGCCAGCAGCCAACTTGATACTAGCAATGAGCAGTTCTTC. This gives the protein CASSQLDTSNEQFF.

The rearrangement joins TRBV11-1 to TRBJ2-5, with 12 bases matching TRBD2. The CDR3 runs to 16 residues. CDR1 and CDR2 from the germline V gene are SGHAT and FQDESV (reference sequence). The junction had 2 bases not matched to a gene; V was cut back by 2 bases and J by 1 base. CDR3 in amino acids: CASSLRLAGVQETQYF. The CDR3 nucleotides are TGTGCCAGCAGCTTACGACTAGCGGGGGTCCAAGAGACCCAGTACTTC.

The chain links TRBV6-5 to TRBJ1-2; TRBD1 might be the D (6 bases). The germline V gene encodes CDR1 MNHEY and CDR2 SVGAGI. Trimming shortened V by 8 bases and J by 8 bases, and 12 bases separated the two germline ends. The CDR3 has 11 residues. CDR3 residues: CASREGGGYTF. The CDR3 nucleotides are TGTGCCAGCCGAGAGGGGGGAGGCTACACCTTC.

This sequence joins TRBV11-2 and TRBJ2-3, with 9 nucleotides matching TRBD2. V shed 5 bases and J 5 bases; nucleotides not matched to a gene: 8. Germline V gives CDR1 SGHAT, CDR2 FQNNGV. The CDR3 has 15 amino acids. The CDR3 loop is CASSRIAGAKDTQYF. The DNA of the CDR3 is TGTGCCAGCAGCCGGATAGCGGGGGCGAAAGATACGCAGTATTTT.

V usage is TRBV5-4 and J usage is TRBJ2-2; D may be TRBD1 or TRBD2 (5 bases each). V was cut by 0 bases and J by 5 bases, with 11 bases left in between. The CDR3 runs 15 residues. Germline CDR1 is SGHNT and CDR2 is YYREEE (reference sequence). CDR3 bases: TGTGCCAGCAGCTTGGGGGACGAAGGGACCGGGGAGCTGTTTTTT. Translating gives CASSLGDEGTGELFF.

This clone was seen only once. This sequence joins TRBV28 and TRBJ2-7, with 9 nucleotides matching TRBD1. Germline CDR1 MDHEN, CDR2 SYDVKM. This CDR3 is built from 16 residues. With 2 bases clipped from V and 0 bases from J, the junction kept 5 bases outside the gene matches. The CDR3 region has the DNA TGTGCCAGCAGTTTACTCGTGACAGGGGGCTCCTACGAGCAGTACTTC. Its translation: CASSLLVTGGSYEQYF.

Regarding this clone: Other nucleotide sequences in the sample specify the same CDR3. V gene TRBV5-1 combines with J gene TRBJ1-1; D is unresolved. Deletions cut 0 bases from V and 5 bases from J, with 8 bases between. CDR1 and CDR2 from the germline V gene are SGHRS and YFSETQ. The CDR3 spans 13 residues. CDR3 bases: TGCGCCAGCAGCTTGGCCACGGGAACTGAAGCTTTCTTT. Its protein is CASSLATGTEAFF.

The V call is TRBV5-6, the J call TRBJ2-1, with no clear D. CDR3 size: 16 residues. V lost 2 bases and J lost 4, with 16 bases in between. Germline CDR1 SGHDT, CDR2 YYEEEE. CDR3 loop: CASSFLTRADYNEQFF. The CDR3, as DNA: TGTGCCAGCAGCTTTCTTACCCGCGCGGATTACAATGAGCAGTTCTTC.

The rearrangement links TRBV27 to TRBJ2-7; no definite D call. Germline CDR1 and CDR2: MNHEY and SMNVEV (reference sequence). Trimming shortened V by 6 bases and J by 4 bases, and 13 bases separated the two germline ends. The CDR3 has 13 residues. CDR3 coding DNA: TGTGCCAGCAGCAACGGGTCGCCGTACGAGCAGTACTTC. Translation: CASSNGSPYEQYF.

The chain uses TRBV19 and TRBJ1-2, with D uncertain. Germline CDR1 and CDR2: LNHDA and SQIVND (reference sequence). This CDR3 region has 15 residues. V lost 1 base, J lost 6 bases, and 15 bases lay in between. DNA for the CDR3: TGTGCCAGTAGTATAGGACCTCAAACCGGGAATGGCTACACCTTC. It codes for CASSIGPQTGNGYTF.

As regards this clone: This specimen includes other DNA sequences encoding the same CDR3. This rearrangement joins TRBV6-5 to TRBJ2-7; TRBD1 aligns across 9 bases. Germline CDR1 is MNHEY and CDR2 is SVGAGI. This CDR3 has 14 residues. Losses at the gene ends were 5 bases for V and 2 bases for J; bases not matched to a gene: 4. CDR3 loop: CASSPGTGPYEQYF. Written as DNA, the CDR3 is TGTGCCAGCAGTCCCGGGACAGGGCCCTACGAGCAGTACTTC.

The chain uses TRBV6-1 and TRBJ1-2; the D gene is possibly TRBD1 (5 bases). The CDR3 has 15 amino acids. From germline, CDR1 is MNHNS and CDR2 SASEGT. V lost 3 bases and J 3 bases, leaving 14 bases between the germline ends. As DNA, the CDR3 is TGTGCCAGCAGTGACAGGGTTCACGAGGACTATGGCTACACCTTC. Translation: CASSDRVHEDYGYTF.

CDR3 bases: TGTGCCAGCAGTGACGGACTAGCGGGAGTCGGGGTACACGAGCAGTACTTC. Translating gives CASSDGLAGVGVHEQYF. The rearrangement joins TRBV6-1 to TRBJ2-7; 13 positions agree with TRBD2. The CDR3 contains 17 residues. The germline gives CDR1 MNHNS, CDR2 SASEGT. V shed 3 bases, J shed 5 bases, and the junction held 10 bases outside the gene matches.

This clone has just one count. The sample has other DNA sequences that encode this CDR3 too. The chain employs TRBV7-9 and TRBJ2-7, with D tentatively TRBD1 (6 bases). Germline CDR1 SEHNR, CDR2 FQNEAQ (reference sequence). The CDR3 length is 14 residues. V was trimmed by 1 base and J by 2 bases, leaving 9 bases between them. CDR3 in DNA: TGTGCCAGCAGCTTAGTTGCAGGGGCCTACGAGCAGTACTTC. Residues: CASSLVAGAYEQYF.

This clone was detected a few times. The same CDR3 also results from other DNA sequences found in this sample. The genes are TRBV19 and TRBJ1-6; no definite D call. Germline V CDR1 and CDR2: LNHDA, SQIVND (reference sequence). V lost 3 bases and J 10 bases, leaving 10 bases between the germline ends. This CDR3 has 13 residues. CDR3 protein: CASSIDGESPLHF. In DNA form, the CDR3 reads TGTGCCAGTAGTATCGACGGCGAATCACCCCTCCACTTT.

The CDR3 DNA reads TGTGCCAGTAGTCACCAGAGCACAGATACGCAGTATTTT. This encodes CASSHQSTDTQYF. The V gene is TRBV19, the J gene TRBJ2-3; D is ambiguous. Germline values: CDR1 LNHDA, CDR2 SQIVND (reference sequence). V lost 5 bases and J lost 0, with 6 bases in between. The CDR3 has 13 amino acids. Based on the CDR3 plus reference TRBV19 and TRBJ2-3, the full variable domain is DGGITQSPKYLFRKEGQNVTLSCEQNLNHDAMYWYRQDPGQGLRLIYYSQIVNDFQKGDIAEGYSVSREKKESFPLTVTSAQKNPTAFYLCASSHQSTDTQYFGPGTRLTVL.

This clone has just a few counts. In nucleotides, the CDR3 is TGTGCCAGCAGCGAAACAGGGGGCGGGTACGAGCAGTACTTC. Translation gives CASSETGGGYEQYF. The V gene is TRBV9, the J gene TRBJ2-7, with TRBD1 matching 9 bases. The V and J ends lost 3 bases and 4 bases, in that order; junction bases with no gene match: 5. Germline V lookup: CDR1 SGDLS, CDR2 YYNGEE. This CDR3 comprises 14 residues.

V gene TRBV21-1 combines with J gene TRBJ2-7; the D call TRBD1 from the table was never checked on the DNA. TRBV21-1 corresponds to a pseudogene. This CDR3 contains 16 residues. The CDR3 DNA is TGTGCCAGCACTAGAGACCCGGGACAGGGGACGTACGAGCAGTACTTC. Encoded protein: CASTRDPGQGTYEQYF.

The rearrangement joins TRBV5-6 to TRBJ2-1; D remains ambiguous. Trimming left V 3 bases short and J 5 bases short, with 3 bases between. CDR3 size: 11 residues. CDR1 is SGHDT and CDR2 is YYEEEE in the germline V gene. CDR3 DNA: TGTGCCAGCAGCTACGACAATGAGCAGTTCTTC. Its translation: CASSYDNEQFF. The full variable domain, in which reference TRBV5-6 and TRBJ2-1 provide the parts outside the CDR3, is DAGVTQSPTHLIKTRGQQVTLRCSPKSGHDTVSWYQQALGQGPQFIFQYYEEEERQRGNFPDRFSGHQFPNYSSELNVNALLLGDSALYLCASSYDNEQFFGPGTRLTVL.

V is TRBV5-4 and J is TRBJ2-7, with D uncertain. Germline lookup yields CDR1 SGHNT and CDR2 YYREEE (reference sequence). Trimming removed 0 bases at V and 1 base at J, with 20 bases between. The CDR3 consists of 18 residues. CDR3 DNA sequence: TGTGCCAGCAGCTTGGATGGCGGACCCTCAACCCTGTCCTACGAGCAGTACTTC. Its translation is CASSLDGGPSTLSYEQYF.

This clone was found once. Here the CDR3 reads CASSLGGTSYEQYF. Here the CDR3 DNA reads TGTGCCAGCAGCTTAGGCGGGACTAGCTACGAGCAGTACTTC. V and J are TRBV13 and TRBJ2-7, with 8 bases that match TRBD2. This CDR3 has 14 residues. V lost 0 bases and J lost 3; bases outside the gene matches: 1. Germline CDR1 and CDR2: PRHDT and FYEKMQ (reference sequence).

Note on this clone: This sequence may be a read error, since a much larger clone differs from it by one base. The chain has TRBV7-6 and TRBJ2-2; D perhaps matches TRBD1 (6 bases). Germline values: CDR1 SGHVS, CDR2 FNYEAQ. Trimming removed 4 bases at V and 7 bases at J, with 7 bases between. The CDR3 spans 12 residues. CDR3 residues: CASSSGVGELFF. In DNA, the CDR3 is TGTGCCAGCAGCTCAGGGGTCGGGGAGCTGTTTTTT. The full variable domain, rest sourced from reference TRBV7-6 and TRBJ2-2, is GAGVSQSPRYKVTKRGQDVALRCDPISGHVSLYWYRQALGQGPEFLTYFNYEAQQDKSGLPNDRFSAERPEGSISTLTIQRTEQRDSAMYRCASSSGVGELFFGEGSRLTVL.

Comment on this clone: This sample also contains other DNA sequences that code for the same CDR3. The CDR3 protein is CASRGLAGAYNEQFF. The CDR3 nucleotides are TGTGCCAGCAGGGGACTAGCGGGCGCGTACAATGAGCAGTTCTTC. The chain is built from TRBV27 and TRBJ2-1; 12 bases match TRBD2. Germline lookup yields CDR1 MNHEY and CDR2 SMNVEV (reference sequence). V trimming: 6 bases; J trimming: 4 bases; junction bases outside the gene matches: 4. The CDR3 has 15 residues.

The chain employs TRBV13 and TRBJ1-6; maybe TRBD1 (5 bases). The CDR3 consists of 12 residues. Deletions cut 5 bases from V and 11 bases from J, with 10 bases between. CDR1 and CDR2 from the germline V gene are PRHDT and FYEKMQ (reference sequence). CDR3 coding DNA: TGTGCCAGCAGCGATCGGGGGGCACCCCTCCACTTT. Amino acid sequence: CASSDRGAPLHF.

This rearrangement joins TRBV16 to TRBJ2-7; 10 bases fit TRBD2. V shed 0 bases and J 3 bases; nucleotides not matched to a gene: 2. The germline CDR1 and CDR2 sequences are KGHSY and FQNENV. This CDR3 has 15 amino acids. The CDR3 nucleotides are TGTGCCAGCAGCCAATCCGGGACTAGCGACTACGAGCAGTACTTC. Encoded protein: CASSQSGTSDYEQYF.

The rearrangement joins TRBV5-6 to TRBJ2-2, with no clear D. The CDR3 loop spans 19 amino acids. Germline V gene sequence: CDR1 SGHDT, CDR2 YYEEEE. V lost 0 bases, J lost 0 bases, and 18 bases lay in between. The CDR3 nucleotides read TGTGCCAGCAGCTTGGTACCTACAACCCCCCTCGCGAACACCGGGGAGCTGTTTTTT. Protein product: CASSLVPTTPLANTGELFF.

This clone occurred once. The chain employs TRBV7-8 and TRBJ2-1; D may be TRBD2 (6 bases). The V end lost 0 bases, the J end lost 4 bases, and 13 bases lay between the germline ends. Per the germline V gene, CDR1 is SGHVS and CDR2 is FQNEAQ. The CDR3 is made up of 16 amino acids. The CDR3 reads CASSLALPSAYNEQFF. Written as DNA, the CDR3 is TGTGCCAGCAGCTTAGCGCTCCCTAGCGCTTACAATGAGCAGTTCTTC.